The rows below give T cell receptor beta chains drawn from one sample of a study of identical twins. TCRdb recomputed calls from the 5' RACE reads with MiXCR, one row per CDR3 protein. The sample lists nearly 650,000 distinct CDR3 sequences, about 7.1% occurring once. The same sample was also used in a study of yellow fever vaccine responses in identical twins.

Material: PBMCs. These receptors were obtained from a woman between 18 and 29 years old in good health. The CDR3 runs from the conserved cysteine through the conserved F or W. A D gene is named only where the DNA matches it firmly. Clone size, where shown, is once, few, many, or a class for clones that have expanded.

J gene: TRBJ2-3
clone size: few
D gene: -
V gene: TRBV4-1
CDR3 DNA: TGCGCCAGCAGCCAACCCAGGGGAGGTACGCAGTATTTT
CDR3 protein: CASSQPRGGTQYF

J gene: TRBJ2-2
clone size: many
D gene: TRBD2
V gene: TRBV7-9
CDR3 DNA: TGTGCCAGCAGCCCCGATCGGACTAGCATTACCGGGGAGCTGTTTTTT
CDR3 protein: CASSPDRTSITGELFF

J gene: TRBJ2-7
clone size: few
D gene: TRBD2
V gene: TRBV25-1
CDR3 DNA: TGTGCCAGCAGAGGGATGTCGGCCGAAGGGGAGGGCAGGCGAACCTACGAGCAGTACTTC
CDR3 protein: CASRGMSAEGEGRRTYEQYF

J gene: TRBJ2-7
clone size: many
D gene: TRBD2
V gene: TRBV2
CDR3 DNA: TGTGCCAGCGTACCAGTGTCCGGGACTAGCACCTACGAGCAGTACTTC
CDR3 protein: CASVPVSGTSTYEQYF

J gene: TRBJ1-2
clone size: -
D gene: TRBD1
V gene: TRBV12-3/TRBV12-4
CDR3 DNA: TGTGCCAGCAGTTTCCCAAGGACAGGCCACACCTTC
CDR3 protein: CASSFPRTGHTF

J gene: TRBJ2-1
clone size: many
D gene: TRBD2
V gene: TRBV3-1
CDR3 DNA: TGTGCCAGCAGACAAACTAGCGGGAGCTACAATGAGCAGTTCTTC
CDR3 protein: CASRQTSGSYNEQFF

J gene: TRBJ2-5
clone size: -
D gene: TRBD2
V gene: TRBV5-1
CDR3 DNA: TGCGCCAGCAGCTTGGCGGCTAGCGGGGGGCCCCAAGAGACCCAGTACTTC
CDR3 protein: CASSLAASGGPQETQYF

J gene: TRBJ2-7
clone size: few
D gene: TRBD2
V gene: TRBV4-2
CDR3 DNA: TGTGCCAGCAGCCAAGATAGCACTAGCGGGGGCTCCTACGAGCAGTACTTC
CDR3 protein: CASSQDSTSGGSYEQYF

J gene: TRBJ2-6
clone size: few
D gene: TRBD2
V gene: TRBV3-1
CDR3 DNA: TGTGCCAGCAGCCAGTCCGGGGGGTTGGTCTCTGGGGCCAACGTCCTGACTTTC
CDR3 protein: CASSQSGGLVSGANVLTF

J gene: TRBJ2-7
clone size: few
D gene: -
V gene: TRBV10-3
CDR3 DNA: TGTGCCATCAGTGGGCGGCAGGACCACTCCTACGAGCAGTACTTC
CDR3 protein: CAISGRQDHSYEQYF

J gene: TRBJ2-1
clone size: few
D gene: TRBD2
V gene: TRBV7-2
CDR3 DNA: TGTGCCAGCAGCTTTATGGGACTAGGTGTGTATGAGCAGTTCTTC
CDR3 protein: CASSFMGLGVYEQFF

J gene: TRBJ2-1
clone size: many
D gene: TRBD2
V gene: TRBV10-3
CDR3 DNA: TGTGCCATCAGTGAGTCGTTCAGCGGGGGCCCGAGGGTCAATGAGCAGTTCTTC
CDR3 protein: CAISESFSGGPRVNEQFF

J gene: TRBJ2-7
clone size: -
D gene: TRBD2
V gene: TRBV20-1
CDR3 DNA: TGCAGTGCTAGAGATTACGGGGACCGGGTGGCGGGAGGGCAATACGAGCAGTACTTC
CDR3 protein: CSARDYGDRVAGGQYEQYF

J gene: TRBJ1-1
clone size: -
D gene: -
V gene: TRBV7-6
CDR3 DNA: TGTGCCAGCAGGACCGGGACGGGGGCGACCTCTGAAGCTTTCTTT
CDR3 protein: CASRTGTGATSEAFF

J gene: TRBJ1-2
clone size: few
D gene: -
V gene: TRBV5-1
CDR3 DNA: TGCGCCAGCAGCTTGGAGGGTTCAGGGGCTAACTATGGCTACACCTTC
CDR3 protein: CASSLEGSGANYGYTF

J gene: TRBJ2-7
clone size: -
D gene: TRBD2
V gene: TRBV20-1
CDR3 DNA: TGCAGTGCTGGGGGACTAGCGGGTTTCTACGAGCAGTACTTC
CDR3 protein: CSAGGLAGFYEQYF

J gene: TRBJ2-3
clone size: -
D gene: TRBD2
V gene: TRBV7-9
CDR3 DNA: TGTGCCAGCAGCTCTCCTAGCGGGAGGGCCAGGGATACGCAGTATTTT
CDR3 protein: CASSSPSGRARDTQYF

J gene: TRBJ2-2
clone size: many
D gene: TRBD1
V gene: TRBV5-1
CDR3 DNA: TGCGCCAGCAGCTTGGCCGGGACAGGATTCGGAACTACTAACACCGGGGAGCTGTTTTTT
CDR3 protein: CASSLAGTGFGTTNTGELFF

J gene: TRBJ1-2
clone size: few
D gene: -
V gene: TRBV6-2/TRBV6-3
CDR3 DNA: TGTGCCAGCAGTTACTCTCCGGGACGGATGAACTATGGCTACACCTTC
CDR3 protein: CASSYSPGRMNYGYTF

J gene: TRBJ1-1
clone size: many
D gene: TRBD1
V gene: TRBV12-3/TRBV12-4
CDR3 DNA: TGTGCCAGCATCCTAGGTCAGGGGGCGAACACTGAAGCTTTCTTT
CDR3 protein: CASILGQGANTEAFF

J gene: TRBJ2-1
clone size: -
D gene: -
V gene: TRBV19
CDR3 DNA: TGTGCCAGTAGTATGTGGGGACACCTTCATGAGCAGTTCTTC
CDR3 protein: CASSMWGHLHEQFF

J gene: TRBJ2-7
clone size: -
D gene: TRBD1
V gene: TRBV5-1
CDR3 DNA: TGCGCCAGCAGCTTAAGGAGCAGAGGGACAGGAGTATCCTACGAGCAGTACTTC
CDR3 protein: CASSLRSRGTGVSYEQYF

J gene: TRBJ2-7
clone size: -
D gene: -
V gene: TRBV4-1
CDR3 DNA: TGCGCCAGCAGCCAAGGGCTAGGGACTGTCGAGCAGTACTTC
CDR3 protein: CASSQGLGTVEQYF

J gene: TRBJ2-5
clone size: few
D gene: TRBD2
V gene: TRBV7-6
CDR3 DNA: TGTGCCAGCAGCTCGGGAGGGGTAGAGACCCAGTACTTC
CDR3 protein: CASSSGGVETQYF

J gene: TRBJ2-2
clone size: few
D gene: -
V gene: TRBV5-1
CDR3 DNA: TGCGCCAGCAGCTCAATCCAGGGATCTTCCGGGGAGCTGTTTTTT
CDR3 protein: CASSSIQGSSGELFF

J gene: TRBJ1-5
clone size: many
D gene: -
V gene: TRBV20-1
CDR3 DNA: TGCAGTGCTAGAACGGGGAAGGAGAATCAGCCCCAGCATTTT
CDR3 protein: CSARTGKENQPQHF

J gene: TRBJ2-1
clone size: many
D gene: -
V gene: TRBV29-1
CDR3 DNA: TGCAGCCCGTGGACCATCTACAATGAGCAGTTCTTC
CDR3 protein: CSPWTIYNEQFF

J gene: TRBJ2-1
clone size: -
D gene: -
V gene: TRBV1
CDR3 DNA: TGCACCAGCAGCCAACCCGATACCTCCTTCTCCTACAATGAGCAGTTCTTC
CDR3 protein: CTSSQPDTSFSYNEQFF

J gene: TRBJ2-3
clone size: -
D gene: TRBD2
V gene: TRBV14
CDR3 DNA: TGTGCCAGCAGCCAAGGAAGCGGGGGGCGCACAGATACGCAGTATTTT
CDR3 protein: CASSQGSGGRTDTQYF

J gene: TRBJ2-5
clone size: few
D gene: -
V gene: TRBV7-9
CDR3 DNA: TGTGCCAGCAGCTTACCAGGGTCTGAGACCCAGTACTTC
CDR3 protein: CASSLPGSETQYF

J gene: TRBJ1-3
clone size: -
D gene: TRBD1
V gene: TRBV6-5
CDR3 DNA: TGTGCCAGCAGTTCCAACGCACAGGGGACTGGAAACACCATATATTTT
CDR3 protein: CASSSNAQGTGNTIYF

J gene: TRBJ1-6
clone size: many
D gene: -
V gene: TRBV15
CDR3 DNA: TGTGCCACCAGCAGAGATCCCCGGGGGTACAGCTCCTATAATTCACCCCTCCACTTT
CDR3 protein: CATSRDPRGYSSYNSPLHF

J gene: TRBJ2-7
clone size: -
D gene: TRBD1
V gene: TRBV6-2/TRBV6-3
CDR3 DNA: TGTGCCAGCAGTGCATTTGACAGGGGGACTCTTCCCTTC
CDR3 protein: CASSAFDRGTLPF

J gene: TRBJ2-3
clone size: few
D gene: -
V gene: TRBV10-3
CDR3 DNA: TGTGCCATCAGTGAGTTAGCAGATACGCAGTATTTT
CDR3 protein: CAISELADTQYF

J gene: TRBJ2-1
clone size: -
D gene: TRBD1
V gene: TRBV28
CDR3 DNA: TGTGCCAGCAGTCCGGGACAGGGGGCGGCCTACAATGAGCAGTTCTTC
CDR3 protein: CASSPGQGAAYNEQFF

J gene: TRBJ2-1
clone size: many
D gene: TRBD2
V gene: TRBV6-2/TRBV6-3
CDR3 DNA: TGTGCCAGCACGACTAGCGGGAGGTACAATGAGCAGTTCTTC
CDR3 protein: CASTTSGRYNEQFF

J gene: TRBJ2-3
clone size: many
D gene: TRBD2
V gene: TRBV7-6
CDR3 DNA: TGTGCCAGCAGCTTGATAGCGGGAGGATCCACAGATACGCAGTATTTT
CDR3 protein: CASSLIAGGSTDTQYF

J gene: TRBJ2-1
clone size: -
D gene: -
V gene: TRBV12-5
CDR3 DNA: TGTGCTAGTGGTCCAGTAGGGGGATATGAGCAGTTCTTC
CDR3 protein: CASGPVGGYEQFF

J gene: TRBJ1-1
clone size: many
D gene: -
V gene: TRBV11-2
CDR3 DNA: TGTGCCAGCAGCTTATCGTTTGTAGGCGGGTACACTGAAGCTTTCTTT
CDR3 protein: CASSLSFVGGYTEAFF

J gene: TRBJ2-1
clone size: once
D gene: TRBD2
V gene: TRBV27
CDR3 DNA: TGTGCCAGCAGTTTATCGTTGGGTAGCGGGGGAAATGAGCAGTTCTTC
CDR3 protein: CASSLSLGSGGNEQFF

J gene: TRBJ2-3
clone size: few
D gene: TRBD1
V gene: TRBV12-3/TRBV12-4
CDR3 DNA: TGTGCCAGCAGTTTGGGGACAGATGATACGCAGTATTTT
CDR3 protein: CASSLGTDDTQYF

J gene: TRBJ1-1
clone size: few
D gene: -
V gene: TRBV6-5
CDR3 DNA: TGTGCCAGCATGTCAAGGAACACTGAAGCTTTCTTT
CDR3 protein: CASMSRNTEAFF

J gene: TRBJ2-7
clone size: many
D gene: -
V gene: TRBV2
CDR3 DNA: TGTGCCAGCAGTGAAGCATTAGCCTTATACTACGAGCAGTACTTC
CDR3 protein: CASSEALALYYEQYF

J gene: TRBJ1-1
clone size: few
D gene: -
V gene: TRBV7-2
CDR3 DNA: TGTGCCAGCAGCTTAGCGCCAGGGTCGGACACTGAAGCTTTCTTT
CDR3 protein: CASSLAPGSDTEAFF

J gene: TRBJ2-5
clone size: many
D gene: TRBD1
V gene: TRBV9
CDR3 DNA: TGTGCCAGCAGCGTAGGACAGGGCCAAGAGACCCAGTACTTC
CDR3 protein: CASSVGQGQETQYF

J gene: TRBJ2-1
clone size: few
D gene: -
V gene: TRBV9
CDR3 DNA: TGTGCCAGCAGCCCCAGGGGGGGGAACGAGAATGAGCAGTTCTTC
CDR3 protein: CASSPRGGNENEQFF

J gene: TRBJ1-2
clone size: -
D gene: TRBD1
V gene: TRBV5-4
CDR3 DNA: TGTGCCAGCAGCTTGGCCGACAGGGACTATGGCTACACCTTC
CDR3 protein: CASSLADRDYGYTF

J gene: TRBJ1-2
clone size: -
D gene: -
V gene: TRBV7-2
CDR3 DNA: TGTGCCAGCAGCTTAATCTGGGTTAACTATGGCTACACCTTC
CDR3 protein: CASSLIWVNYGYTF

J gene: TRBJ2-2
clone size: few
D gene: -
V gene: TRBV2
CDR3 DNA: TGTGCCAGCAGCCGGGACCAAACCGGGGAGCTGTTTTTT
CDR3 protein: CASSRDQTGELFF

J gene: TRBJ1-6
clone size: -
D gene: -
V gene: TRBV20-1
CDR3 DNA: TGCAGTGCAGCCAGGGGAATTGAAGCTTCACCCCTCCACTTT
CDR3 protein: CSAARGIEASPLHF

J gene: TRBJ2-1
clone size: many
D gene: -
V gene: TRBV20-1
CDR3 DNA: TGCAGTGCTAGGGCCTGGACGGACAATGAGCAGTTCTTC
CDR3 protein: CSARAWTDNEQFF

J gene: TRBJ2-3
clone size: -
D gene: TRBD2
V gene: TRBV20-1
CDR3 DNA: TGCAGTGCTCCCACTAGCGGTTCTAGCACAGATACGCAGTATTTT
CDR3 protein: CSAPTSGSSTDTQYF

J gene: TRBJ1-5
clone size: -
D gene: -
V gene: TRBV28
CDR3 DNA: TGTGCCAGCAGTTTCGGACACCTCAATCAGCCCCAGCATTTT
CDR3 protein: CASSFGHLNQPQHF

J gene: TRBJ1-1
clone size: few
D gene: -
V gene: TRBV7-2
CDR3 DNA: TGTGCCAGCAGCTTAGCTTCCCTTGGGACGGAAGCTTTCTTT
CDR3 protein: CASSLASLGTEAFF

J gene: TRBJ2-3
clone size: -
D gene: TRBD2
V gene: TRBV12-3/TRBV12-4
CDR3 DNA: TGTACCATCAGTTTCACTAGCGGGAGGGCCGGGAGCACAGATACGCAGTATTTT
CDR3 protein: CTISFTSGRAGSTDTQYF